This T cell receptor (beta chain) emerged from a study of technical replicates of blood from several donors. V was cut by 2 bases and J by 5 bases, with 10 bases left in between. Per germline, CDR1 SGHDN and CDR2 FVKESK. The CDR3 spans 13 residues. The assay was immunoSEQ multiplex PCR, and TCRdb's table has in-frame clones only and misses some. The sample has 55,000 to 75,000 clones; about 95% are singletons. The TCR sequence derives from a human donor in good health. Some clones in this sample may be carry-over from other donors' samples. This sequence joins TRBV14 and TRBJ2-7; TRBD1 is a possible D gene (8 bases). What was sequenced was PBMCs. This chain's CDR3 is CASSQTGGDEQYF. The CDR3 DNA reads as TGTGCCAGCAGCCAAACAGGGGGGGACGAGCAGTACTTC.